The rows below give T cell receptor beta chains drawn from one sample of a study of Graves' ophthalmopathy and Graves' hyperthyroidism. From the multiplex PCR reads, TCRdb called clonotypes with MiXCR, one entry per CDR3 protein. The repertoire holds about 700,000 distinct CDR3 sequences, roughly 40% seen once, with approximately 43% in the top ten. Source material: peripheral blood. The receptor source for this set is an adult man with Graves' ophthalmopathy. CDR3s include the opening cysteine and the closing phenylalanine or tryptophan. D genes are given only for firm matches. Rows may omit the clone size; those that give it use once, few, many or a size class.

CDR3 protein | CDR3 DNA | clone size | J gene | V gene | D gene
CAISESGLQEQYF | TGTGCCATCAGTGAGTCGGGACTTCAAGAGCAGTACTTC | once | TRBJ2-7 | TRBV10-3 | .
CASSYGDRQETQYF | TGTGCCAGCAGTTACGGGGACAGACAAGAGACCCAGTACTTC | . | TRBJ2-5 | TRBV6-5 | TRBD1
CASSYQGHNTGELFF | TGTGCCAGCAGTTACCAGGGGCATAACACCGGGGAGCTGTTTTTT | . | TRBJ2-2 | TRBV7-9 | .
CASSEALGTGATTYEQYF | TGTGCCAGCAGTGAAGCGCTTGGGACAGGGGCGACTACCTACGAGCAGTACTTC | . | TRBJ2-7 | TRBV10-3 | TRBD1
CASSLIRPDNNPPLHF | TGTGCCAGCAGCTTAATCCGTCCAGACAATAATCCACCCCTCCACTTT | . | TRBJ1-6 | TRBV7-2 | .
CASSLGQEDYGYTF | TGTGCCAGCAGCTTAGGACAGGAGGACTATGGCTACACCTTC | many | TRBJ1-2 | TRBV7-2 | .
CATSRDPTGANEKLFF | TGTGCCACCAGCAGAGATCCAACAGGGGCAAATGAAAAACTGTTTTTT | few | TRBJ1-4 | TRBV15 | TRBD1
CASSVDSRHSNQPQHF | TGTGCCAGCAGTGTGGACAGCCGACATAGCAATCAGCCCCAGCATTTT | many | TRBJ1-5 | TRBV25-1 | .
CASSPRGTGANVLTF | TGTGCCAGCAGTCCGAGGGGCACTGGGGCCAACGTCCTGACTTTC | many | TRBJ2-6 | TRBV2 | .
CASSFPGQVSYEQYF | TGTGCCAGCAGCTTTCCGGGACAGGTCTCCTACGAGCAGTACTTC | few | TRBJ2-7 | TRBV5-4 | TRBD1
CASRRQGAWVYSNQPQHF | TGTGCCAGTAGAAGGCAGGGGGCTTGGGTATATAGCAATCAGCCCCAGCATTTT | . | TRBJ1-5 | TRBV19 | TRBD1
CAISEQGQGEAFF | TGTGCCATCAGTGAGCAAGGACAGGGAGAAGCTTTCTTT | . | TRBJ1-1 | TRBV10-3 | TRBD1
CASSLAYREQYF | TGTGCCAGCAGCTTGGCTTACAGGGAGCAGTACTTC | few | TRBJ2-7 | TRBV5-5 | .
CASSNRAAETQYF | TGTGCCAGCAGCAACCGAGCGGCAGAGACCCAGTACTTC | . | TRBJ2-5 | TRBV7-9 | .
CASRPDRATNEKLFF | TGTGCCAGCAGGCCTGACAGAGCGACTAATGAAAAACTGTTTTTT | many | TRBJ1-4 | TRBV7-6 | .
CASSPSGTAGSPLHF | TGTGCCAGCAGCCCTAGCGGGACAGCGGGATCACCCCTCCACTTT | . | TRBJ1-6 | TRBV9 | TRBD1
CASSLSGGGTSQHF | TGTGCCAGCAGCTTGAGCGGGGGGGGGACGTCCCAGCACTTC | . | TRBJ2-5 | TRBV7-2 | TRBD2
CASSLDGQAYEQYF | TGCGCCAGCAGCTTGGACGGACAAGCCTACGAGCAGTACTTC | few | TRBJ2-7 | TRBV5-1 | .
CASSPGTGYDQPQHF | TGTGCCAGCAGCCCCGGGACAGGGTACGATCAGCCCCAGCATTTT | once | TRBJ1-5 | TRBV7-9 | TRBD1
CASSPATGTQYF | TGTGCCAGCTCCCCTGCCACCGGGACCCAGTACTTC | . | TRBJ2-5 | TRBV18 | .
CATRSGAGELFF | TGTGCCACCAGAAGCGGAGCCGGGGAGCTGTTTTTT | . | TRBJ2-2 | TRBV15 | .
CASSSALASGANVLTF | TGTGCCAGCAGCTCCGCGTTGGCTTCTGGGGCCAACGTCCTGACTTTC | many | TRBJ2-6 | TRBV7-8 | .
CSPDRTYEQYF | TGCAGTCCTGACAGGACCTACGAGCAGTACTTC | . | TRBJ2-7 | TRBV20-1 | .
CAISESRGSGNTIYF | TGTGCCATCAGTGAGTCTCGGGGCTCTGGAAACACCATATATTTT | . | TRBJ1-3 | TRBV10-3 | .
CASSGTTYSNQPQHF | TGTGCCAGCAGTGGGACAACTTATAGCAATCAGCCCCAGCATTTT | many | TRBJ1-5 | TRBV6-6 | .
CASRRKTGQGTNTGELFF | TGTGCCAGCAGACGGAAGACAGGGCAAGGGACGAACACCGGGGAGCTGTTTTTT | . | TRBJ2-2 | TRBV25-1 | TRBD1
CASSRGPSQYF | TGTGCCAGCAGCAGGGGTCCCTCGCAGTATTTT | . | TRBJ2-3 | TRBV2 | .
CASSLSDVSEAFF | TGTGCCAGCAGTTTATCAGACGTATCTGAAGCTTTCTTT | . | TRBJ1-1 | TRBV6-6 | .
CSASPGDRDNQPQHF | TGCAGTGCTTCGCCGGGGGACCGGGACAATCAGCCCCAGCATTTT | few | TRBJ1-5 | TRBV20-1 | .
CASTGNGESNQPQHF | TGTGCCAGTACTGGGAACGGGGAGAGCAATCAGCCCCAGCATTTT | few | TRBJ1-5 | TRBV19 | .
CASSVEVGGFGYTF | TGTGCCAGCAGTGTTGAGGTAGGTGGCTTTGGCTACACCTTC | . | TRBJ1-2 | TRBV25-1 | .
CSARHRGQGSNTGELFF | TGCAGTGCTAGGCATCGAGGACAGGGGTCGAACACCGGGGAGCTGTTTTTT | . | TRBJ2-2 | TRBV20-1 | TRBD1
CASSHGGARGYTF | TGCGCCAGCAGCCATGGGGGGGCGCGCGGCTACACCTTC | many | TRBJ1-2 | TRBV4-1 | .
CATSRRDRVNGYTF | TGTGCCACCAGCAGGAGAGACAGGGTAAATGGCTACACCTTC | . | TRBJ1-2 | TRBV15 | TRBD1
CASSLGLAGEEQYF | TGTGCCAGCAGCTTAGGTCTAGCGGGAGAGGAGCAGTACTTC | many | TRBJ2-7 | TRBV7-2 | TRBD2
CASSPRTTGELFF | TGTGCCAGCAGCCCCCGGACAACCGGGGAGCTGTTTTTT | many | TRBJ2-2 | TRBV7-2 | .
CASSYLEPPYEQYF | TGTGCCAGCAGTTACTTGGAACCCCCCTACGAGCAGTACTTC | . | TRBJ2-7 | TRBV25-1 | .
CASSRPGVSPLHF | TGTGCCAGCAGTCGCCCAGGGGTCTCACCCCTCCACTTT | few | TRBJ1-6 | TRBV3-1 | .
CASSQDGTQETQYF | TGTGCCAGCAGCCAAGATGGTACTCAAGAGACCCAGTACTTC | many | TRBJ2-5 | TRBV14 | .
CASSPSGTSSYEQYF | TGTGCCAGCAGTCCTAGCGGGACGAGCTCCTACGAGCAGTACTTC | many | TRBJ2-7 | TRBV2 | TRBD2
CASTLQDGTYEQYF | TGTGCCAGCACCCTTCAAGACGGTACCTACGAGCAGTACTTC | . | TRBJ2-7 | TRBV25-1 | .
CASSQATGTLANTEAFF | TGCGCCAGCAGCCAAGCAACCGGGACCCTGGCCAACACTGAAGCTTTCTTT | . | TRBJ1-1 | TRBV10-1 | .
CASSLGLYFDEQYF | TGTGCCAGCAGCTTAGGATTATATTTCGACGAGCAGTACTTC | . | TRBJ2-7 | TRBV7-9 | .
CASSYLTGNTIYF | TGTGCCAGCAGTTACTTGACCGGAAACACCATATATTTT | few | TRBJ1-3 | TRBV6-1 | .
CASSFGQGSYYGYTF | TGTGCCAGCAGCTTCGGACAGGGCTCCTACTATGGCTACACCTTC | many | TRBJ1-2 | TRBV14 | TRBD1
CASSFPRGAANTGELFF | TGCGCCAGCAGCTTCCCTCGGGGGGCCGCGAACACCGGGGAGCTGTTTTTT | . | TRBJ2-2 | TRBV5-1 | .
CASSSLQGNYGYTF | TGTGCCAGTAGTTCTTTGCAGGGGAACTATGGCTACACCTTC | few | TRBJ1-2 | TRBV19 | .
CASSLLFANSPLHF | TGTGCCAGCAGCTTACTTTTCGCAAATTCACCCCTCCACTTT | many | TRBJ1-6 | TRBV7-2 | .
CASSFVGAQETQYF | TGTGCCAGCAGCTTTGTGGGGGCTCAAGAGACCCAGTACTTC | . | TRBJ2-5 | TRBV12-1 | .
CASSEVNEQYF | TGTGCCAGCAGTGAAGTAAACGAGCAGTACTTC | few | TRBJ2-7 | TRBV2 | .
CASSPGPGRQETQYF | TGCGCCAGCAGCCCGGGCCCAGGGCGGCAAGAGACCCAGTACTTC | few | TRBJ2-5 | TRBV7-9 | .
CSASDGQGLGQPQHF | TGCAGTGCTAGCGACGGACAGGGACTAGGTCAGCCCCAGCATTTT | few | TRBJ1-5 | TRBV20-1 | TRBD1
CASSPRTWGETQYF | TGTGCCAGCAGTCCGAGGACCTGGGGAGAGACCCAGTACTTC | . | TRBJ2-5 | TRBV11-2 | .
CATQPLGKQETQYF | TGTGCCACCCAACCTCTGGGGAAGCAAGAGACCCAGTACTTC | . | TRBJ2-5 | TRBV25-1 | .
CASSYSLGSGNTIYF | TGTGCCAGCAGTTACTCGCTGGGGTCTGGAAACACCATATATTTT | . | TRBJ1-3 | TRBV6-1 | .
CASSRAPYEQYF | TGTGCCAGTAGTAGGGCGCCATACGAGCAGTACTTC | few | TRBJ2-7 | TRBV19 | .